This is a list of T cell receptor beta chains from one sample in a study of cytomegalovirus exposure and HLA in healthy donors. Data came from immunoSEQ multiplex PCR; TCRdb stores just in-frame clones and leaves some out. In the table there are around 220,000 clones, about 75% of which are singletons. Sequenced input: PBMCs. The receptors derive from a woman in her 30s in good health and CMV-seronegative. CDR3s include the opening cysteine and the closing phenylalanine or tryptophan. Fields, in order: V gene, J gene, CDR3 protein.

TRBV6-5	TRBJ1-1	CASSNRADTEAFF
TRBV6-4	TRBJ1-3	CASSPRWPGNTIYF
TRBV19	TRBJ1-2	CASSRGQGGTHYGYTF
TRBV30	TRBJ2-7	CAWSAPPRLVITYEQYF
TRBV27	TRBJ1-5	CASSNLQGFGNQPQHF
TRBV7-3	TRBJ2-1	CASSPKNLLAGDKENEQFF
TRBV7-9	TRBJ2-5	CASSRPGTVRETQYF
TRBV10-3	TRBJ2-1	CAIKVDGTSGATRSYNEQFF
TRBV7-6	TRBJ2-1	CASSLDLEWFF
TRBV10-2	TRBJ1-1	CASSPWTGIVWGTEAFF
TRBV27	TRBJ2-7	CASSSYSSYEQYF
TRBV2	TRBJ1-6	CASGEASSYNSPLHF
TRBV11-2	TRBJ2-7	CASSSGLASDEQYF
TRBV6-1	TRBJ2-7	CASTPAGPTYEQYF
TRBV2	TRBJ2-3	CASSEALSGNPDTQYF
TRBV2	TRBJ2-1	CANQPGTSGTNEQFF
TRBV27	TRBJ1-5	CASSLSAGIGGQPQHF